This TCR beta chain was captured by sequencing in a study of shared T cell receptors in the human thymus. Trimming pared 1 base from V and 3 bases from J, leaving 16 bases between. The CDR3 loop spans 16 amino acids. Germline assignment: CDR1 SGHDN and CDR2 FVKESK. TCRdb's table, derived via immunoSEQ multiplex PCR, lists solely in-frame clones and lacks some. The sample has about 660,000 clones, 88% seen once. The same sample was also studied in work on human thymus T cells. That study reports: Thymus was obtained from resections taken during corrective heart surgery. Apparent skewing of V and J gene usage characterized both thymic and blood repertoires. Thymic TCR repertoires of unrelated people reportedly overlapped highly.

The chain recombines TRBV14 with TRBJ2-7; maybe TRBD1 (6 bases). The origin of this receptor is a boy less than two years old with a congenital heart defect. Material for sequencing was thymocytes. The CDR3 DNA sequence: TGTGCCAGCAGCCAAGGCGACAGGCTGAAGTTCTACGAGCAGTACTTC. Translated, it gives CASSQGDRLKFYEQYF.